This is a list of T cell receptor beta chains from one sample in a study of synovial regulatory T cells in juvenile arthritis. Produced via immunoSEQ multiplex PCR; TCRdb's table is partial and in-frame only. The sample table sets out around 9,500 clones. The material sequenced was Treg cells from blood. The receptors derive from a donor between 2 and 35 years old with juvenile idiopathic arthritis. Each CDR3 is given with its conserved first and last residue. Size values are once, few and many counts, or a class for expanded clones, and some rows have none.

>TRBJ2-3|.|TRBV5-1
CASSHLRGGGGDTQYF
>TRBJ2-7|.|TRBV5-1
CASSLQSGPNYEQYF
>TRBJ1-5|.|TRBV7-3
CASSLSPNQPQHF
>TRBJ1-5|.|TRBV30
CAWSEGGGIGNQPQHF
>TRBJ2-7|medium-sized|TRBV10-3
CAISDLSGLAGVFEQYF
>TRBJ1-5|.|TRBV19
CASQLRTGVGNQPQHF
>TRBJ2-3|.|TRBV7-2
CASSLNGHTDTQYF
>TRBJ2-7|.|TRBV11-2
CASSSTPSGRANYEQYF
>TRBJ2-5|.|TRBV27
CASRGLAGPPYEQYF
>TRBJ2-1|.|TRBV2
CASIKGGSYNEQFF
>TRBJ2-3|.|TRBV7-2
CASSRDVLGTQYF
>TRBJ2-5|.|TRBV18
CASSHGTTQETQYF
>TRBJ1-5|.|TRBV6-5
CASSSWGTFGNQPQHF
>TRBJ1-5|.|TRBV5-6
CASSLAGGRQPQHF
>TRBJ2-3|.|TRBV7-2
CASSQNPRDTQYF
>TRBJ1-1|.|TRBV15
CATSRDWQGTEAFF
>TRBJ1-3|medium-sized|TRBV5-1
CASSLSGQRNTIYF
>TRBJ1-4|.|TRBV4-3
CASSQDAAKLFF
>TRBJ2-1|.|TRBV2
CASMRQGTSNEQFF
>TRBJ1-2|.|TRBV7-8
CASSPITGGLGYTF
>TRBJ1-1|.|TRBV30
CAWRLQRLQLRGNTEAFF
>TRBJ1-5|.|TRBV6-1
CASSFGANQPQHF
>TRBJ2-3|.|TRBV5-1
CASSLGWTGGADTQYF
>TRBJ1-1|.|TRBV7-9
CASSFLNTEAFF
>TRBJ1-2|.|TRBV4-2
CASRTGEAYGYTF
>TRBJ2-7|medium-sized|TRBV19
CASSIGGGSYEQYF
>TRBJ1-3|.|TRBV7-9
CASRGGNPGNTIYF